The subject of this entry is one TCR beta chain. Antigen: not known. Clones were sequenced by immunoSEQ multiplex PCR, and TCRdb holds only the in-frame ones, with some missing. The profile shows about 32,000 clones, 85% to 95% of them singletons. The sample is drawn from a study of multiple sclerosis patients with progressive multifocal leukoencephalopathy. As to time point: before natalizumab initiation. The T0 samples predate the first natalizumab infusion. CDR1 and CDR2 from the germline V gene are SGHRS and YFSETQ. The trim removed 3 bases at V and 1 base at J, leaving 4 bases unmatched. The length of the CDR3 is 15 residues. Study-level points and caveats: The findings' link to JC virus versus immunocompromise remained uncertain. Clones expanded at PML were already present before and during natalizumab.

The chain employs TRBV5-1 and TRBJ2-1; 7 positions match TRBD2. The sequenced sample consisted of PBMCs. This TCR came from a man aged 25-40 years with multiple sclerosis. CDR3 region: CASSSSGESYNEQFF. The CDR3 DNA sequence: TGCGCCAGCAGCTCCAGCGGGGAATCCTACAATGAGCAGTTCTTC. The full variable domain, in which reference TRBV5-1 and TRBJ2-1 provide the parts outside the CDR3, is KAGVTQTPRYLIKTRGQQVTLSCSPISGHRSVSWYQQTPGQGLQFLFEYFSETQRNKGNFPGRFSGRQFSNSRSEMNVSTLELGDSALYLCASSSSGESYNEQFFGPGTRLTVL.